This TCR beta chain was sequenced for a study of CD8+ T cells in alopecia areata. The sample holds a few counts of this clone. Its antigen is currently unknown. Treatment specified: oral pan-JAK inhibitor, 5-10 mg twice daily. This CDR3 spans 15 amino acids. V lost 3 bases to trimming and J lost 2 bases, with 14 bases between them. Germline loops: CDR1 KGHSH, CDR2 LQKENI. RNA was extracted and reverse transcribed into cDNA as the sequencing template. Assay: immunoSEQ multiplex PCR; the TCRdb copy retains only in-frame clones and omits some. The sample has 190,000 or so clones; roughly 60% are singletons. The study, taken as a whole, reports: There were many expanded lesional clones persisting in scalp and blood during tofacitinib.

The chain joins TRBV18 to TRBJ2-7; possibly TRBD2 for D (7 bases). This TCR came from a human donor with alopecia areata. The sequencing here drew on CD4+ T cells sorted from blood, taken at week 24, from a patient treated with tofacitinib. The CDR3 spells CASSPSRGGTYEQYF. Here the CDR3 DNA reads TGTGCCAGCTCACCCTCCAGGGGAGGGACCTACGAGCAGTACTTC.